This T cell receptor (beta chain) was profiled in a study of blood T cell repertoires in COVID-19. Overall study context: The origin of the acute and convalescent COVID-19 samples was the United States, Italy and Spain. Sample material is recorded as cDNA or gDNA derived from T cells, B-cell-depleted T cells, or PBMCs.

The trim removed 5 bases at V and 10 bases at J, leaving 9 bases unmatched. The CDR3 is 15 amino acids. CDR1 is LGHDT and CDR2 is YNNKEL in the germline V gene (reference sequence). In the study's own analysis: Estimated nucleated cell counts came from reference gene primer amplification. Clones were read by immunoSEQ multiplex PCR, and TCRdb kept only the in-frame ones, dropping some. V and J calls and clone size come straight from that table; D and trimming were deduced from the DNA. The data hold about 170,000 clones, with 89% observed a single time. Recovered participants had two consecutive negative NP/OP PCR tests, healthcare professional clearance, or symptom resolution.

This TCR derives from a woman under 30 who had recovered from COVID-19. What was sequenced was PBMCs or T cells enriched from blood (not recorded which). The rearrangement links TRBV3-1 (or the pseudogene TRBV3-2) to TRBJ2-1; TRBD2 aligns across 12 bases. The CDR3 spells CASSTPSGRAREQFF. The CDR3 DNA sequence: TGTGCCAGCAGCACCCCTAGCGGGAGGGCCAGGGAGCAGTTCTTC.